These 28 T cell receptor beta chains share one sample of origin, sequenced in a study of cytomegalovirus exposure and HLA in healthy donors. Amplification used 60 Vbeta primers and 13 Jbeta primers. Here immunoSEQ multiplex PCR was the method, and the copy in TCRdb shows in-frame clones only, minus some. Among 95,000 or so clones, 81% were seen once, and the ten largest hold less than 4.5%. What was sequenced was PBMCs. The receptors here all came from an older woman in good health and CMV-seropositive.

DNA of the CDR3: TGTGCCAGCATCCTCCGTGGCGGGAGGGCCTTCAATGAGCAGTTCTTC. This encodes CASILRGGRAFNEQFF. This chain connects TRBV28 to TRBJ2-1, with 9 bases fitting TRBD2. The trim removed 7 bases at V and 6 bases at J, leaving 13 bases unmatched. The CDR3 contains 16 residues. Germline CDR1 and CDR2: MDHEN and SYDVKM.

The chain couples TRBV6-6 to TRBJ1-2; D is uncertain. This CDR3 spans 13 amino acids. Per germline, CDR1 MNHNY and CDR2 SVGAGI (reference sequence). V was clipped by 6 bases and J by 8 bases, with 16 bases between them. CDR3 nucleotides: TGTGCCAGCAGCCCGGGCCCCGGAGGGGGCTACACCTTC. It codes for CASSPGPGGGYTF.

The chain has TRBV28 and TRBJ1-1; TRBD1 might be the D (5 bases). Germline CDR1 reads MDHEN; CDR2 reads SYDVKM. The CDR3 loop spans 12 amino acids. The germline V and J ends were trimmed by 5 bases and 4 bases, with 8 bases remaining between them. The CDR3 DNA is TGTGCCAGCAGTCTTACAGGCACTGAAGCTTTCTTT. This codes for CASSLTGTEAFF.

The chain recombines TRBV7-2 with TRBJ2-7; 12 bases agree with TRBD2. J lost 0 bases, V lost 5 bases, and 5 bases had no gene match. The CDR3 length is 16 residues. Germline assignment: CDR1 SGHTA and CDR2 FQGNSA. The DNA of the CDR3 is TGTGCCAGCAGCCCGAGGACTAGCGGGACCTCCTACGAGCAGTACTTC. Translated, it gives CASSPRTSGTSYEQYF.

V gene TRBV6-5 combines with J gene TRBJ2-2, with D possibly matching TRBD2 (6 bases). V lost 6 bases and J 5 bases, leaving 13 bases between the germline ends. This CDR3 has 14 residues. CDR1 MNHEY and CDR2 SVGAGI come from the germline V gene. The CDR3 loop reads CASRGEGGTGELFF. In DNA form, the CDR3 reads TGTGCCAGCAGGGGGGAAGGAGGGACCGGGGAGCTGTTTTTT.

DNA for the CDR3: TGTGCCAGCAGTAAAGGACAGGGACGCGAGCAGTACTTC. Protein: CASSKGQGREQYF. The genes are TRBV6-5 and TRBJ2-7; 8 positions match TRBD1. Germline CDR1 is MNHEY and CDR2 is SVGAGI. The CDR3 loop spans 13 amino acids. V gave up 5 bases and J gave up 6 bases; unmatched junction bases: 6.

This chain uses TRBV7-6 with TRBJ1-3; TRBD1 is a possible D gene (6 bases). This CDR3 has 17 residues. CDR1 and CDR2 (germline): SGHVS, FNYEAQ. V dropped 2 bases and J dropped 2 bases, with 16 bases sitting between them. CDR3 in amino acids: CASSLKGGGAAGNTIYF. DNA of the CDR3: TGTGCCAGCAGCTTAAAAGGAGGGGGGGCAGCTGGAAACACCATATATTTT.

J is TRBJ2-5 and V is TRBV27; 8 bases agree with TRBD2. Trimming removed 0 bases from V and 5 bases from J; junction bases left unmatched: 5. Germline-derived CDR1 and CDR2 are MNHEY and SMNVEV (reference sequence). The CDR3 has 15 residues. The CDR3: CASSLSGLGVETQYF. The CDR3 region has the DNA TGTGCCAGCAGTTTATCGGGACTAGGTGTTGAGACCCAGTACTTC.

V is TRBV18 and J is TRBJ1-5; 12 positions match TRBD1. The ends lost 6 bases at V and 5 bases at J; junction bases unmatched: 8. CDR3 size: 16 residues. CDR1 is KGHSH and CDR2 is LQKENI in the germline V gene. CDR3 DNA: TGTGCCAGCTCGCTAACGGGGACAGGGGGCGATCAGCCCCAGCATTTT. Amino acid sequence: CASSLTGTGGDQPQHF.

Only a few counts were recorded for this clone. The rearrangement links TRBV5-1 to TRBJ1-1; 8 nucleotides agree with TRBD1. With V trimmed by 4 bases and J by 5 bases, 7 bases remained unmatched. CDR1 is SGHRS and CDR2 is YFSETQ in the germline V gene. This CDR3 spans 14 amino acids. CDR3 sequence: CASSIGQGGTEAFF. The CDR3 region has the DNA TGCGCCAGCAGCATAGGACAGGGAGGAACTGAAGCTTTCTTT.

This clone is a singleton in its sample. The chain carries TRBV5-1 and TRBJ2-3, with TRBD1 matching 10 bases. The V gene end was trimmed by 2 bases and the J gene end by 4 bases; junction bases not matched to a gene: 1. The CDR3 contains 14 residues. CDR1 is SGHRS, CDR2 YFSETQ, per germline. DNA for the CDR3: TGCGCCAGCAGCTTAGGACAGGGGGCAGATACGCAGTATTTT. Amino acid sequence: CASSLGQGADTQYF. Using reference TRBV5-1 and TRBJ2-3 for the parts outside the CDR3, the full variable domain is KAGVTQTPRYLIKTRGQQVTLSCSPISGHRSVSWYQQTPGQGLQFLFEYFSETQRNKGNFPGRFSGRQFSNSRSEMNVSTLELGDSALYLCASSLGQGADTQYFGPGTRLTVL.

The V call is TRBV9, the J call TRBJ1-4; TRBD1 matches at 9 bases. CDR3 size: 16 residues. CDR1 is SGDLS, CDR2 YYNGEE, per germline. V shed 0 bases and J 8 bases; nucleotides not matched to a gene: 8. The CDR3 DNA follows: TGTGCCAGCAGCGTAGGGGGGACAGGGAGGAGCGAAAAACTGTTTTTT. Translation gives CASSVGGTGRSEKLFF.

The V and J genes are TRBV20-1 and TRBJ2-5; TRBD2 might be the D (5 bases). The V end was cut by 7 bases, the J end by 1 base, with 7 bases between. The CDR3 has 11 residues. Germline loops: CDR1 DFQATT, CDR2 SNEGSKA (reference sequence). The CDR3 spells CSGGVQETQYF. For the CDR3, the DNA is TGCAGTGGGGGAGTCCAAGAGACCCAGTACTTC.

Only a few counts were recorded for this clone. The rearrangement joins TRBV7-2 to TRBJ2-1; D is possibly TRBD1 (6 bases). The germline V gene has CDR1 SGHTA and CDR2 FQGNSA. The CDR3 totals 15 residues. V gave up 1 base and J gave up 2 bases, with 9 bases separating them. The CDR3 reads CASSLDEGAYNEQFF. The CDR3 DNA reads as TGTGCCAGCAGCTTAGACGAGGGGGCCTACAATGAGCAGTTCTTC.

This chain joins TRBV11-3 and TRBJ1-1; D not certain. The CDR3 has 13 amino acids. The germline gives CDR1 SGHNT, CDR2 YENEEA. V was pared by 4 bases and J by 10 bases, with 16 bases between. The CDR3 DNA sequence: TGTGCCAGCAGCTCCCCTCGGGTTGGCGTAGCTTTCTTT. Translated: CASSSPRVGVAFF.

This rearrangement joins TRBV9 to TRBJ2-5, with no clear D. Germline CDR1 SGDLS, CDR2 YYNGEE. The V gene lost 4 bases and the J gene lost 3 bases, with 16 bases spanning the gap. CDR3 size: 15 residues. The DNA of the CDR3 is TGTGCCAGCAGCCCTTCCGGGTACCTGAAAGAGACCCAGTACTTC. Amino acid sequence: CASSPSGYLKETQYF.

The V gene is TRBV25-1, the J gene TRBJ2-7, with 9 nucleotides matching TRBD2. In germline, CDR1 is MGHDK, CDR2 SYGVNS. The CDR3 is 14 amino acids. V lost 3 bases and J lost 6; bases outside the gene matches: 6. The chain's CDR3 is CASSEGGRVVEQYF. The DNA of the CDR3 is TGTGCCAGCAGTGAGGGCGGGAGGGTGGTCGAGCAGTACTTC.

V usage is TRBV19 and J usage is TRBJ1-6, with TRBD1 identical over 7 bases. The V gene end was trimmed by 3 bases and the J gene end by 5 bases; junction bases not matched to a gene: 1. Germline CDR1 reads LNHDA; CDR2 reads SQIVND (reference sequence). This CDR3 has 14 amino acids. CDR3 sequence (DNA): TGTGCCAGTAGTATGGGACAGAATAATTCACCCCTCCACTTT. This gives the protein CASSMGQNNSPLHF.

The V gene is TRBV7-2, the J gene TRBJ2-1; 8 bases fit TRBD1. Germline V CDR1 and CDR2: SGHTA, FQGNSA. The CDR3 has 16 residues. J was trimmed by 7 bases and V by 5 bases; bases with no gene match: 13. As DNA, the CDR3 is TGTGCCAGCAGCCTTAGGACAGGGTGGTCTTGGAATGAGCAGTTCTTC. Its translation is CASSLRTGWSWNEQFF.

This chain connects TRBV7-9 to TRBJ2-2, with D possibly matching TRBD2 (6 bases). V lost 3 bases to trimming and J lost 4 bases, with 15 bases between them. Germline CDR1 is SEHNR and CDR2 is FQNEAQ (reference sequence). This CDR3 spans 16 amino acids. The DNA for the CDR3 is TGTGCCAGCAGCTTCCTGGCTAGCGCCCCCACCGGGGAGCTGTTTTTT. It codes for CASSFLASAPTGELFF. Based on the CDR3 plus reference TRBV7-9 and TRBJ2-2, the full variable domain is DTGVSQNPRHKITKRGQNVTFRCDPISEHNRLYWYRQTLGQGPEFLTYFQNEAQLEKSRLLSDRFSAERPKGSFSTLEIQRTEQGDSAMYLCASSFLASAPTGELFFGEGSRLTVL.

CDR3 DNA: TGCGCCAGCAGCCAAGATTTCAGGACGGGACAGGCCTTCACAGATACGCAGTATTTT. This gives the protein CASSQDFRTGQAFTDTQYF. The rearrangement uses TRBV4-3 and TRBJ2-3; TRBD1 matches 8 bases. The CDR3 runs to 19 residues. CDR1 LGHNA and CDR2 YSLEER come from the germline V gene. V lost 0 bases to trimming and J lost 2 bases; unmatched junction nucleotides: 13.

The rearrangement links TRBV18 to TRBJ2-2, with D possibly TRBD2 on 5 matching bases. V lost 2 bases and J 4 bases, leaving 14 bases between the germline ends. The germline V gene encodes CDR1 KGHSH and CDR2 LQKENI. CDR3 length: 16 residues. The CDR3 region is CASSPWDARGTGELFF. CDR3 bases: TGTGCCAGCTCACCATGGGATGCACGGGGCACCGGGGAGCTGTTTTTT.

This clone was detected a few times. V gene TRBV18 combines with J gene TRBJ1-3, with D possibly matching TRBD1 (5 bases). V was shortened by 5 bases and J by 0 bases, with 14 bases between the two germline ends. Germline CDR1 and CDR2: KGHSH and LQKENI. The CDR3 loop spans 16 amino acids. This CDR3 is CASSTGHAASGNTIYF. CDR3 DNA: TGTGCCAGCTCAACAGGACACGCAGCCTCTGGAAACACCATATATTTT.

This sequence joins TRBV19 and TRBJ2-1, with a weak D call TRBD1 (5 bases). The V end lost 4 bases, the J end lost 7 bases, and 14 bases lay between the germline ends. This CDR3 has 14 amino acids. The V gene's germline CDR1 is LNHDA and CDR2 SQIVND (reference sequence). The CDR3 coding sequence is TGTGCCAGTAGTACCGGACACCCTCTGAATGAGCAGTTCTTC. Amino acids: CASSTGHPLNEQFF.

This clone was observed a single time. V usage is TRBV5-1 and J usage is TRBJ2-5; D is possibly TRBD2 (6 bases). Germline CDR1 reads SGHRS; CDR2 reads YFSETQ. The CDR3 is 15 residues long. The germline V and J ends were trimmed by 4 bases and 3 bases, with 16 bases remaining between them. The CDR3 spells CASSGGIGREETQYF. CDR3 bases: TGCGCCAGCAGCGGCGGGATAGGTCGGGAAGAGACCCAGTACTTC.

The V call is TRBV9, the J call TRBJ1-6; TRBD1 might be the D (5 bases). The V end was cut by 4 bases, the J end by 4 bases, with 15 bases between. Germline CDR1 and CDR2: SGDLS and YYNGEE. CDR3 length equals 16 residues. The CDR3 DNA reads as TGTGCCAGCAGCTCATCGGGGGACTTTTATAATTCACCCCTCCACTTT. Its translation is CASSSSGDFYNSPLHF.

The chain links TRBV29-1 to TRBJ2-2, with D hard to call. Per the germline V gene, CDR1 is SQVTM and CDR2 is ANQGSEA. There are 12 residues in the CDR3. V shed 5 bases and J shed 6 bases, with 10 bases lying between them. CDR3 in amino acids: CSVYRSAGELFF. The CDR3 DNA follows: TGCAGCGTTTATCGAAGCGCCGGGGAGCTGTTTTTT.

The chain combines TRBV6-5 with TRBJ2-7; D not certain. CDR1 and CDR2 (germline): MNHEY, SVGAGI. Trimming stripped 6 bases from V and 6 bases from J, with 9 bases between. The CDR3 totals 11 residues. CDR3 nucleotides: TGTGCCAGCAGCTTCCAGCGCGAGCAGTACTTC. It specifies CASSFQREQYF.